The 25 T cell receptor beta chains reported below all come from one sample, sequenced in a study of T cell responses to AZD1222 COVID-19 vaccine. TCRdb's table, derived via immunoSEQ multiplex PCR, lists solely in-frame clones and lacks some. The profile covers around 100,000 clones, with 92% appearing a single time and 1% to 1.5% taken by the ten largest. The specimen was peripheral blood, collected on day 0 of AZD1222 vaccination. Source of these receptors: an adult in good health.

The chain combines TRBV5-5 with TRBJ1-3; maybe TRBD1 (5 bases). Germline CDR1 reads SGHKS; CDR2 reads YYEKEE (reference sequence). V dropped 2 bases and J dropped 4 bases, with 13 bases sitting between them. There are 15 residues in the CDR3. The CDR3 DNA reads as TGTGCCAGCAGCTTAGGTCAGGGAGCAGGAAACACCATATATTTT. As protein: CASSLGQGAGNTIYF.

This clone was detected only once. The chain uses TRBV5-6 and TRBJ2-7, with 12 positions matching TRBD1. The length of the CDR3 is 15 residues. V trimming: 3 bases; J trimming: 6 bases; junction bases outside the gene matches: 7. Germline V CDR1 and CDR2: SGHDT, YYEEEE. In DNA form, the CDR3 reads TGTGCCAGCAGCTATGGGACAGGGGGCGCGGGCGAGCAGTACTTC. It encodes CASSYGTGGAGEQYF.

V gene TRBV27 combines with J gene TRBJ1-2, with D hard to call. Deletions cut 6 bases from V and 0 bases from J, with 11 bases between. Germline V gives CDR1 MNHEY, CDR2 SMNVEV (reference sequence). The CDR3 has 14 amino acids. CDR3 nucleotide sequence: TGTGCCAGCAGATCGACCGGAGCTAACTATGGCTACACCTTC. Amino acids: CASRSTGANYGYTF.

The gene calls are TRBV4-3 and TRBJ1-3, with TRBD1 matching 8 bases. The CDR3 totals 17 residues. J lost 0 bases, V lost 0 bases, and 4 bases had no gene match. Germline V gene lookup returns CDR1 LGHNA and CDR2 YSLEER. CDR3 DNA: TGCGCCAGCAGCCAAGACAGGGGGCCCAACTCTGGAAACACCATATATTTT. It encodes CASSQDRGPNSGNTIYF.

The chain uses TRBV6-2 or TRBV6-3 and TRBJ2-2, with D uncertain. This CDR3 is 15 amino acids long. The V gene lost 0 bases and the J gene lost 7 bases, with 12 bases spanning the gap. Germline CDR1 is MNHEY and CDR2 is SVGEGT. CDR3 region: CASSYSLGRDGELFF. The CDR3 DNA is TGTGCCAGCAGTTACTCGCTGGGAAGAGACGGGGAGCTGTTTTTT.

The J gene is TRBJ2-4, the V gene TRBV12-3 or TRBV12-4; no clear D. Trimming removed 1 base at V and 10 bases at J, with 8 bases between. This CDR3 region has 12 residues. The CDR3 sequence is CASSLDGVIQYF. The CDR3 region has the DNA TGTGCCAGCAGTTTAGATGGGGTGATTCAGTACTTC.

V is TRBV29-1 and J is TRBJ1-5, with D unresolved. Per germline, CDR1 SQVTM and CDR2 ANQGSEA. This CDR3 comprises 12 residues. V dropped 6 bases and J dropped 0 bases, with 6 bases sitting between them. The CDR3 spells CSVAYSNQPQHF. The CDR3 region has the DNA TGCAGCGTGGCTTATAGCAATCAGCCCCAGCATTTT.

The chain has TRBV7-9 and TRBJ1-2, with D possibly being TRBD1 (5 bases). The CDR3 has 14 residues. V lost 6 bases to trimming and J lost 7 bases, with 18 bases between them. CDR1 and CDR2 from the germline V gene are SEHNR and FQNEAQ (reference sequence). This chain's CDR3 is CASRQGGGAGGYTF. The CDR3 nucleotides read TGTGCCAGCAGGCAAGGAGGAGGGGCAGGTGGCTACACCTTC.

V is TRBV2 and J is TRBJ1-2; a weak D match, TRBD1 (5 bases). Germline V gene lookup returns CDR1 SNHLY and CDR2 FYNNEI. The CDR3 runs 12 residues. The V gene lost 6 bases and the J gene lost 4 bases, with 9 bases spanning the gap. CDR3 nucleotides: TGTGCCAGCAGAGTGGGGGTCTATGGCTACACCTTC. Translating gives CASRVGVYGYTF. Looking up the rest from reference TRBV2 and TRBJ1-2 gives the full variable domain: EPEVTQTPSHQVTQMGQEVILRCVPISNHLYFYWYRQILGQKVEFLVSFYNNEISEKSEIFDDQFSVERPDGSNFTLKIRSTKLEDSAMYFCASRVGVYGYTFGSGTRLTVV.

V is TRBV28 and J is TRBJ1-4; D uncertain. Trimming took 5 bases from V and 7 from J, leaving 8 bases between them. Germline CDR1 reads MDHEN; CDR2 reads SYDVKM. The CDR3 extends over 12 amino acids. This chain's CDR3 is CASSDMVEKLFF. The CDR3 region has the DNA TGTGCCAGCAGTGACATGGTTGAAAAACTGTTTTTT.

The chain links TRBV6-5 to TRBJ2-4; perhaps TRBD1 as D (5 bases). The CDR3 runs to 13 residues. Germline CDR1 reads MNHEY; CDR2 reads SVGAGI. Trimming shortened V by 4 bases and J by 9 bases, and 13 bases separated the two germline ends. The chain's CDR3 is CASSSSGRAIQYF. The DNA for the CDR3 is TGTGCCAGCAGTTCATCGGGCAGGGCCATTCAGTACTTC.

Here the CDR3 DNA reads TGTGCCATCAGTGAGTCGGGGCAGTCCGGGGGATATAATTCACCCCTCCACTTT. This encodes CAISESGQSGGYNSPLHF. This sequence joins TRBV10-3 and TRBJ1-6, with D possibly TRBD1 on 5 matching bases. The length of the CDR3 is 18 residues. V gave up 0 bases and J gave up 4 bases, with 16 bases separating them. CDR1 ENHRY and CDR2 SYGVKD come from the germline V gene.

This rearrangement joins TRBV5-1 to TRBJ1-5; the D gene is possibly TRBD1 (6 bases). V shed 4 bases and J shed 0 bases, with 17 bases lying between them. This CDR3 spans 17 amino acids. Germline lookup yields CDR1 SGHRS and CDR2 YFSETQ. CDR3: CASSPGAGTHSNQPQHF. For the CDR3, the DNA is TGCGCCAGCAGCCCGGGGGCAGGGACACATAGCAATCAGCCCCAGCATTTT. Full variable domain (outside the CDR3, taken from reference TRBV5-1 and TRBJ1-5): KAGVTQTPRYLIKTRGQQVTLSCSPISGHRSVSWYQQTPGQGLQFLFEYFSETQRNKGNFPGRFSGRQFSNSRSEMNVSTLELGDSALYLCASSPGAGTHSNQPQHFGDGTRLSIL.

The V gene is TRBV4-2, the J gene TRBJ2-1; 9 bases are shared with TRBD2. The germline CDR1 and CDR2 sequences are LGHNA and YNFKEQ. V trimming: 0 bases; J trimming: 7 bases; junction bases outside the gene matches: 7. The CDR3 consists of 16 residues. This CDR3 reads CASSQERRGGPNEQFF. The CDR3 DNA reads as TGTGCCAGCAGCCAAGAGAGGCGGGGGGGCCCTAATGAGCAGTTCTTC.

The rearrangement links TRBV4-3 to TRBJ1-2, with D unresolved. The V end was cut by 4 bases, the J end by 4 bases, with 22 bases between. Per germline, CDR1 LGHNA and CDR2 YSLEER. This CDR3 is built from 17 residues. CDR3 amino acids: CASSPKIGGGGSYGYTF. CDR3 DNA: TGCGCCAGCAGCCCAAAGATTGGCGGAGGAGGGAGCTATGGCTACACCTTC.

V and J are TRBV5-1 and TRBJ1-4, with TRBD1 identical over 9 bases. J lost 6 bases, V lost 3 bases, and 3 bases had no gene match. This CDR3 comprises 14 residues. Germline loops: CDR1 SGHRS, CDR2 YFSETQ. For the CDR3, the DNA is TGCGCCAGCAGCTGGACAGGGGACGATGAAAAACTGTTTTTT. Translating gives CASSWTGDDEKLFF.

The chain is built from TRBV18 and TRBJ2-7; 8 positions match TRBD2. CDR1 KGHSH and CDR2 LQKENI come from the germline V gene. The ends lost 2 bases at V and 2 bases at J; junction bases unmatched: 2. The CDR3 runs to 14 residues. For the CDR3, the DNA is TGTGCCAGCTCACCAGGACTAGCAGCCTACGAGCAGTACTTC. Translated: CASSPGLAAYEQYF.

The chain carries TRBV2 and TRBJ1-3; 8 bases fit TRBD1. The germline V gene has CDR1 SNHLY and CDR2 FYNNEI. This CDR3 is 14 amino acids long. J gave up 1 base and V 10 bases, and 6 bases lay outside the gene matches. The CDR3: CAIGQGGSGNTIYF. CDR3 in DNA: TGTGCCATCGGACAGGGAGGTTCTGGAAACACCATATATTTT. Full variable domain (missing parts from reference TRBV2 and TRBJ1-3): EPEVTQTPSHQVTQMGQEVILRCVPISNHLYFYWYRQILGQKVEFLVSFYNNEISEKSEIFDDQFSVERPDGSNFTLKIRSTKLEDSAMYFCAIGQGGSGNTIYFGEGSWLTVV.

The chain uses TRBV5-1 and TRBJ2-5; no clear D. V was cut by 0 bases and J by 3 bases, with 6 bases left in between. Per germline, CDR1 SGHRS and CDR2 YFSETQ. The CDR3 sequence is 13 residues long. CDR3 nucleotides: TGCGCCAGCAGCTTGGACAGAAAAGAGACCCAGTACTTC. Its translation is CASSLDRKETQYF. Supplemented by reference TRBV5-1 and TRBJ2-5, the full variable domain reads KAGVTQTPRYLIKTRGQQVTLSCSPISGHRSVSWYQQTPGQGLQFLFEYFSETQRNKGNFPGRFSGRQFSNSRSEMNVSTLELGDSALYLCASSLDRKETQYFGPGTRLLVL.

CDR3 sequence reads: CASSLGGTGFSYEQYF. The CDR3 DNA is TGTGCCAGCAGCTTGGGGGGGACAGGGTTCTCCTACGAGCAGTACTTC. The V gene is TRBV5-6, the J gene TRBJ2-7; TRBD1 aligns across 9 bases. The germline V gene encodes CDR1 SGHDT and CDR2 YYEEEE. V was clipped by 0 bases and J by 0 bases; unmatched bases: 4. The CDR3 is 16 amino acids. Looking up the rest from reference TRBV5-6 and TRBJ2-7 gives the full variable domain: DAGVTQSPTHLIKTRGQQVTLRCSPKSGHDTVSWYQQALGQGPQFIFQYYEEEERQRGNFPDRFSGHQFPNYSSELNVNALLLGDSALYLCASSLGGTGFSYEQYFGPGTRLTVT.

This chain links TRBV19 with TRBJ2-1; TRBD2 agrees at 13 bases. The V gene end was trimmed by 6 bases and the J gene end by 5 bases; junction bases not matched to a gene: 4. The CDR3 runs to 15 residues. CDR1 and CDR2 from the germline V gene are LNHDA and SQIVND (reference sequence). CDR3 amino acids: CASSWTSGSDNEQFF. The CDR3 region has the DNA TGTGCCAGTAGCTGGACTAGCGGGAGTGACAATGAGCAGTTCTTC.

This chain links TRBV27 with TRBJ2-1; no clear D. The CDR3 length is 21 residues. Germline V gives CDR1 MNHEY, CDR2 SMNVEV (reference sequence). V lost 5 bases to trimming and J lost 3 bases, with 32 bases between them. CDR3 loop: CASSRVASYPIPVNLYNEQFF. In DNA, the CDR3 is TGTGCCAGCAGTAGGGTAGCTTCCTATCCGATTCCCGTAAACCTCTACAATGAGCAGTTCTTC.

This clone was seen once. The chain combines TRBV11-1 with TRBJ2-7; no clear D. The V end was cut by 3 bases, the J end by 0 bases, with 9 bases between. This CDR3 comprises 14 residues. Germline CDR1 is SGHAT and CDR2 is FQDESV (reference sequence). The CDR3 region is CASSLRADSYEQYF. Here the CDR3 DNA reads TGTGCCAGCAGCTTGCGTGCAGACTCCTACGAGCAGTACTTC.

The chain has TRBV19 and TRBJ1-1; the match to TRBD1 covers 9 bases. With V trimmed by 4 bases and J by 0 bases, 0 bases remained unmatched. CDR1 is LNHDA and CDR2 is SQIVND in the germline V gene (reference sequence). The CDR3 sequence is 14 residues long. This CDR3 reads CASSRQGVNTEAFF. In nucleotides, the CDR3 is TGTGCCAGTAGTAGACAGGGGGTGAACACTGAAGCTTTCTTT.

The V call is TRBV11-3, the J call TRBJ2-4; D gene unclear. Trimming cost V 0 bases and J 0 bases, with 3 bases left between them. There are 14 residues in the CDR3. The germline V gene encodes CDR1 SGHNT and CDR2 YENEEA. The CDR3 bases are TGTGCCAGCAGCTTAGATCCAGCCAAAAACATTCAGTACTTC. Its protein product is CASSLDPAKNIQYF.